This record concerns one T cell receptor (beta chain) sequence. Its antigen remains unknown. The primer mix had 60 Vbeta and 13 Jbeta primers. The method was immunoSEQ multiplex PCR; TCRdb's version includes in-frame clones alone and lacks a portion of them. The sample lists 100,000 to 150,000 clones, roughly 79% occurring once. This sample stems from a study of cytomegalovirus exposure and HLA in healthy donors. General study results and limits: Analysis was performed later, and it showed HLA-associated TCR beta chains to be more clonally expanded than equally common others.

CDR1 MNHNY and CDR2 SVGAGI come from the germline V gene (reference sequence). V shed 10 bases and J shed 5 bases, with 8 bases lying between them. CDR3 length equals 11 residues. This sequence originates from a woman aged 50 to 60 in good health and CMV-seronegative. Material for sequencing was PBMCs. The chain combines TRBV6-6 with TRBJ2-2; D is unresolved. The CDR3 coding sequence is TGTGCCATCTGGAGTACCGGGGAGCTGTTTTTT. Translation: CAIWSTGELFF.